These T cell receptor beta chains were read from a single sample in a study of shared clonotypes between healthy human individuals. TCRdb's table, derived via immunoSEQ multiplex PCR, lists solely in-frame clones and lacks some. The data show 400,000 to 600,000 clones, with roughly 85% seen just once and roughly an eighth held by the top ten. Sequences were obtained from PBMCs. The receptors originated from a woman aged 40 to 50 in good health. Some clones in this sample may be carry-over from other donors' samples. Both conserved end residues are part of each CDR3. Fields, in order: J gene, D gene, CDR3 length, clone size, V gene, CDR3 protein, CDR3 DNA. A D gene is named only where the DNA matches it firmly. Only part of the rows carry a size: once, few, many, or a class if the clone is expanded.

TRBJ2-6 | - | 16 | - | TRBV5-5 | CASRRDMGSGANVLTF | TGTGCCAGCAGAAGGGACATGGGCTCTGGGGCCAACGTCCTGACTTTC
TRBJ1-1 | - | 12 | - | TRBV18 | CASSPQGSEAFF | TGTGCCAGCTCACCACAGGGGAGCGAAGCTTTCTTT
TRBJ2-1 | TRBD2 | 12 | - | TRBV28 | CASSLSSGKQFF | TGTGCCAGCAGTTTATCTAGCGGGAAACAGTTCTTC
TRBJ2-1 | - | 13 | - | TRBV7-9 | CASSLNRENEQFF | TGTGCCAGCAGCTTGAACAGGGAGAATGAGCAGTTCTTC
TRBJ2-1 | TRBD2 | 13 | - | TRBV18 | CASSPGTIIRQFF | TGTGCCAGCTCACCCGGGACTATTATTCGGCAGTTCTTC
TRBJ2-7 | - | 16 | - | TRBV10-1 | CASSDRRTRGPYEQYF | TGCGCCAGCAGTGACAGGAGGACACGCGGACCCTACGAGCAGTACTTC
TRBJ2-5 | TRBD2 | 16 | - | TRBV4-3 | CASSQLGLAGQETQYF | TGCGCCAGCAGCCAACTTGGACTAGCGGGCCAAGAGACCCAGTACTTC
TRBJ2-2 | - | 15 | - | TRBV30 | CAWREGLAVTGELFF | TGTGCCTGGAGGGAAGGCCTAGCAGTCACCGGGGAGCTGTTTTTT
TRBJ1-1 | - | 14 | - | TRBV5-6 | CASSSGRPIAEAFF | TGTGCCAGCAGTTCGGGTAGGCCGATCGCTGAAGCTTTCTTT
TRBJ2-5 | - | 14 | many | TRBV5-5 | CASSLGRDQETQYF | TGTGCCAGCAGCTTGGGACGGGACCAAGAGACCCAGTACTTC
TRBJ1-1 | - | 14 | - | TRBV7-9 | CASSSGQRNTEAFF | TGTGCCAGCAGCTCGGGACAAAGGAACACTGAAGCTTTCTTT
TRBJ1-6 | - | 12 | - | TRBV6-1 | CASSEALTPLHF | TGTGCCAGCAGTGAAGCGTTGACACCCCTCCACTTT
TRBJ2-3 | - | 16 | - | TRBV7-9 | CASSPNRLPSTDTQYF | TGTGCCAGCAGCCCAAACCGACTCCCAAGCACAGATACGCAGTATTTT
TRBJ2-1 | - | 14 | once | TRBV5-1 | CASSNPDFYNEQFF | TGCGCCAGTTCCAACCCGGACTTTTACAATGAGCAGTTCTTC
TRBJ1-4 | - | 16 | once | TRBV7-6 | CASSPPASLLGEKLFF | TGTGCCAGCAGCCCGCCGGCGAGTCTACTCGGGGAAAAACTGTTTTTT
TRBJ2-1 | - | 13 | - | TRBV10-1 | CASSPGQYNEQFF | TGCGCCAGCAGTCCGGGCCAATACAATGAGCAGTTCTTC
TRBJ2-7 | TRBD1 | 15 | - | TRBV19 | CASTPGQGGGYEQYF | TGTGCCAGTACCCCCGGACAGGGCGGTGGATACGAGCAGTACTTC
TRBJ1-5 | - | 14 | - | TRBV2 | CASSASRGDQPQHF | TGTGCCAGCAGTGCCAGCAGGGGAGATCAGCCCCAGCATTTT
TRBJ2-3 | - | 13 | once | TRBV19 | CASSIGPSKEQYF | TGTGCCAGTAGTATCGGCCCTAGCAAAGAGCAGTATTTT
TRBJ2-7 | TRBD2 | 15 | many | TRBV6-5 | CASRPPGLAGGEQYF | TGTGCCAGCAGGCCGCCGGGACTAGCGGGAGGAGAGCAGTACTTC
TRBJ1-2 | - | 16 | once | TRBV7-9 | CASSTPDARANYGYTF | TGTGCCAGCAGCACACCGGACGCAAGAGCTAACTATGGCTACACCTTC
TRBJ2-3 | TRBD1 | 17 | - | TRBV7-9 | CASSLARGQPSTDTQYF | TGTGCCAGCAGCTTAGCCCGGGGACAGCCTAGCACAGATACGCAGTATTTT
TRBJ2-5 | TRBD1 | 16 | - | TRBV5-1 | CASSNLTGGLAETQYF | TGCGCCAGCAGCAACCTGACAGGGGGCTTGGCGGAGACCCAGTACTTC
TRBJ2-6 | TRBD2 | 16 | once | TRBV18 | CASSLTSGSEANVLTF | TGTGCCAGCTCACTAACGAGCGGGAGCGAGGCCAACGTCCTGACTTTC
TRBJ1-1 | - | 15 | once | TRBV27 | CASSLRGARNTEAFF | TGTGCCAGCAGTCTAAGGGGGGCGAGGAACACTGAAGCTTTCTTT
TRBJ1-4 | TRBD1 | 16 | - | TRBV28 | CASSGDRGENRGKLFF | TGTGCCAGCAGTGGGGACAGGGGGGAAAACAGAGGAAAACTGTTTTTT
TRBJ2-7 | TRBD2 | 17 | few | TRBV27 | CASSLRIAGGSSYEQYF | TGTGCCAGCAGTTTACGTATAGCGGGAGGGAGCTCCTACGAGCAGTACTTC
TRBJ2-7 | TRBD2 | 14 | - | TRBV28 | CASSRERGWYEQYF | TGTGCCAGCAGCCGAGAGCGGGGATGGTACGAGCAGTACTTC
TRBJ2-3 | TRBD1 | 16 | - | TRBV2 | CASSEQGVGGTDTQYF | TGTGCCAGCAGTGAACAGGGGGTAGGAGGCACAGATACGCAGTATTTT
TRBJ2-2 | - | 15 | - | TRBV7-7 | CASSRGNQNTGELFF | TGTGCTAGCAGCCGGGGGAACCAGAACACCGGGGAGCTGTTTTTT
TRBJ1-3 | - | 14 | - | TRBV7-9 | CASSLGVRRNTIYF | TGTGCCAGCAGCTTAGGAGTCCGGAGAAACACCATATATTTT
TRBJ1-2 | TRBD1 | 18 | - | TRBV7-8 | CASSSATGGASILYGYTF | TGTGCCAGCAGCTCAGCGACAGGGGGCGCGTCTATACTCTATGGCTACACCTTC
TRBJ1-4 | - | 14 | few | TRBV30 | CAWSVGLQDEKLFF | TGTGCCTGGAGTGTAGGGTTACAGGATGAAAAACTGTTTTTT
TRBJ1-3 | - | 18 | - | TRBV7-9 | CASSQSGGPSLSGNTIYF | TGTGCCAGCAGCCAATCGGGGGGTCCCAGCCTCTCTGGAAACACCATATATTTT
TRBJ2-3 | TRBD2 | 15 | - | TRBV6-4 | CASSDGSGSVDTQYF | TGTGCCAGCAGTGACGGTAGCGGGAGTGTGGATACGCAGTATTTT
TRBJ2-3 | - | 15 | - | TRBV6-1 | CASSLGPDSTDTQYF | TGTGCCAGCAGTCTAGGTCCGGATAGCACAGATACGCAGTATTTT
TRBJ2-2 | - | 15 | - | TRBV2 | CASSGEVLNTGELFF | TGTGCCAGCAGTGGCGAGGTCTTGAACACCGGGGAGCTGTTTTTT
TRBJ2-7 | - | 11 | - | TRBV25-1 | CASMGPYEQYF | TGTGCCAGTATGGGCCCCTACGAGCAGTACTTC
TRBJ1-1 | - | 14 | - | TRBV28 | CASSLVAVNTEAFF | TGTGCCAGCAGTTTGGTAGCAGTGAACACTGAAGCTTTCTTT
TRBJ2-2 | - | 14 | - | TRBV28 | CASSLPRATGELFF | TGTGCCAGCAGTTTACCCAGGGCCACCGGGGAGCTGTTTTTT
TRBJ2-3 | - | 16 | once | TRBV5-4 | CASLPGKTAFTDTQYF | TGTGCCAGTTTACCAGGCAAAACAGCCTTCACAGATACGCAGTATTTT
TRBJ2-6 | - | 16 | - | TRBV6-1 | CASSESSFSGANVLTF | TGTGCCAGCAGTGAATCGTCATTCTCTGGGGCCAACGTCCTGACTTTC
TRBJ2-7 | TRBD1 | 16 | - | TRBV25-1 | CASSDRGTGGNYEQYF | TGTGCCAGCAGTGATCGGGGGACAGGGGGCAACTACGAGCAGTACTTC
TRBJ2-4 | - | 14 | - | TRBV21-1 | CASLRSKAKNIQYF | TGTGCCAGCTTAAGATCGAAGGCCAAAAACATTCAGTACTTC
TRBJ1-1 | - | 11 | - | TRBV5-4 | CASSSLTEAFF | TGTGCCAGCAGCTCTTTAACTGAAGCTTTCTTT
TRBJ1-5 | - | 13 | once | TRBV28 | CATGGTRNQPQHF | TGTGCCACCGGAGGGACCCGCAATCAGCCCCAGCATTTT
TRBJ2-1 | - | 14 | - | TRBV28 | CASYGRGKYNEQFF | TGTGCCAGCTATGGCAGGGGAAAATACAATGAGCAGTTCTTC
TRBJ2-7 | - | 11 | - | TRBV20-1 | CSSLWSYEQYF | TGCAGTTCCTTGTGGTCCTACGAGCAGTACTTC
TRBJ2-7 | TRBD1 | 15 | - | TRBV9 | CASTPGGQGAMEQYF | TGTGCCAGCACCCCCGGCGGGCAGGGGGCTATGGAGCAGTACTTC
TRBJ2-1 | - | 12 | - | TRBV5-1 | CASNGGGGEQFF | TGCGCCAGCAATGGTGGGGGCGGTGAGCAGTTCTTC
TRBJ1-2 | - | 19 | once | TRBV29-1 | CSVEEEAVGRGHSDYGYTF | TGCAGCGTTGAAGAGGAGGCCGTTGGAAGGGGACATTCGGACTATGGCTACACCTTC
TRBJ1-1 | - | 12 | few | TRBV30 | CAWTLEGTEAFF | TGTGCCTGGACCCTCGAGGGAACTGAAGCTTTCTTT
TRBJ1-5 | TRBD1 | 14 | - | TRBV19 | CASGTGGWVQPQHF | TGTGCCAGCGGGACAGGGGGATGGGTTCAGCCCCAGCATTTT
TRBJ1-1 | TRBD1 | 13 | - | TRBV7-8 | CASSPGQFAEAFF | TGTGCCAGCAGCCCGGGACAGTTTGCTGAAGCTTTCTTT